This T cell receptor beta chain was sequenced for a study of T cell changes during pregnancy in multiple sclerosis. Assay: immunoSEQ multiplex PCR; the TCRdb copy retains only in-frame clones and omits some. The sample has 90,000 or so clones, more than 90% seen once. Germline V gene lookup returns CDR1 SGHRS and CDR2 YFSETQ. Trimming stripped 3 bases from V and 0 bases from J, with 13 bases between. The CDR3 has 17 amino acids. This sample comprised peripheral blood, obtained in the first trimester of pregnancy. The gene calls are TRBV5-1 and TRBJ2-6; weak D call: TRBD1 (6 bases). This TCR was recovered from a female donor with multiple sclerosis, enrolled in a pregnancy study. As DNA, the CDR3 is TGCGCCAGCAGCTGGACAGCCCAGCTCTCTGGGGCCAACGTCCTGACTTTC. Protein: CASSWTAQLSGANVLTF.